The 22 T cell receptor beta chains in this list originate from one sample, sequenced in a study of blood T cells in healthy people across ages. A sample-barcoded 5' primer and a J-beta primer mix were used in a second PCR of about 7 to 12 cycles. TCRdb fed the 5' RACE reads into MiXCR, producing one record per CDR3 protein. The sample lists 600,000 or so distinct CDR3 sequences; roughly 48% were seen once. The sequencing sample was made of blood. These receptors were obtained from an elderly man in good health.

The chain carries TRBV5-4 and TRBJ2-4; the D gene could be TRBD1 or TRBD2 (5 bases each). The CDR3 is made up of 16 amino acids. Germline V gene lookup returns CDR1 SGHNT and CDR2 YYREEE (reference sequence). V was cut by 6 bases and J by 2 bases, with 18 bases left in between. This CDR3 reads CASKTQDGTPKNIQYF. CDR3 sequence (DNA): TGTGCCAGCAAAACACAGGATGGGACCCCCAAAAACATTCAGTACTTC.

The rearrangement uses TRBV5-6 and TRBJ1-1, with D possibly being TRBD1 (6 bases). The CDR3 contains 15 residues. From germline, CDR1 is SGHDT and CDR2 YYEEEE. V dropped 4 bases and J dropped 0 bases, with 13 bases sitting between them. CDR3 nucleotide sequence: TGTGCCAGCAGCCCACTCGGGGGCTTGAACACTGAAGCTTTCTTT. Its protein product is CASSPLGGLNTEAFF.

Turning to this clonotype: It may be a read error: a sequence one base away is much more abundant. Written as DNA, the CDR3 is TGTGCCTGCAGTCTCCGATTTGGTGAGCAGTACTTC. It codes for CACSLRFGEQYF. The chain links TRBV27 to TRBJ2-7; no reliable D call. The germline gives CDR1 MNHEY, CDR2 SMNVEV (reference sequence). The CDR3 consists of 12 residues.

The chain is built from TRBV12-3 or TRBV12-4 and TRBJ2-4; D gene unclear. CDR3 size: 15 residues. V was shortened by 3 bases and J by 5 bases, with 14 bases between the two germline ends. DNA for the CDR3: TGTGCCAGCAGTTTGGGCTCGGGTGTCCAAAACATTCAGTACTTC. This translates into CASSLGSGVQNIQYF.

The chain combines TRBV9 with TRBJ2-3; D may be TRBD1 or TRBD2 (5 bases each). In germline, CDR1 is SGDLS, CDR2 YYNGEE. Deletions cut 0 bases from V and 11 bases from J, with 19 bases between. CDR3 size: 15 residues. CDR3 region: CASSVGRDPRWGQYF. CDR3 sequence (DNA): TGTGCCAGCAGCGTAGGAAGGGACCCACGTTGGGGGCAGTATTTT. The variable domain in full, completed from reference TRBV9 and TRBJ2-3, reads DSGVTQTPKHLITATGQRVTLRCSPRSGDLSVYWYQQSLDQGLQFLIQYYNGEERAKGNILERFSAQQFPDLHSELNLSSLELGDSALYFCASSVGRDPRWGQYFGPGTRLTVL.

The genes are TRBV7-9 and TRBJ1-2; TRBD1 matches at 8 bases. Looked up from germline, CDR1 is SEHNR and CDR2 is FQNEAQ (reference sequence). The CDR3 covers 14 residues. Trimming at V came to 4 bases and at J to 3 bases, leaving 4 bases not matched to a gene. CDR3 coding DNA: TGTGCCAGCAGCTGGATGACAGGGGACTATGGCTACACCTTC. This codes for CASSWMTGDYGYTF.

The chain is built from TRBV5-1 and TRBJ2-3; D is perhaps TRBD1 (5 bases). In germline, CDR1 is SGHRS, CDR2 YFSETQ. V was shortened by 3 bases and J by 2 bases, with 19 bases between the two germline ends. This CDR3 contains 17 residues. This CDR3 reads CASSWGDSPATTDTQYF. The CDR3 region has the DNA TGCGCCAGCAGCTGGGGCGACTCTCCCGCAACCACAGATACGCAGTATTTT.

This chain uses TRBV3-1 with TRBJ2-1, with TRBD1 matching over 7 bases. Looked up from germline, CDR1 is LGHDT and CDR2 is YNNKEL (reference sequence). CDR3 length: 16 amino acids. The V and J ends lost 0 bases and 9 bases, in that order; junction bases with no gene match: 11. CDR3 bases: TGTGCCAGCAGCCAAGACCGTCGACAGGGCCTTAGTGAGCAGTTCTTC. Its protein is CASSQDRRQGLSEQFF.

The chain uses TRBV7-9 and TRBJ2-6, with 11 bases identical to TRBD1. From germline, CDR1 is SEHNR and CDR2 FQNEAQ (reference sequence). Germline trimming cut 8 bases from V and 0 bases from J; bases unmatched to any gene: 3. This CDR3 is built from 16 residues. CDR3 residues: CASQGTGGSGANVLTF. The CDR3 DNA reads TGTGCCAGCCAGGGGACAGGGGGCTCTGGGGCCAACGTCCTGACTTTC.

The chain combines TRBV18 with TRBJ2-1; D call uncertain. CDR1 and CDR2 from the germline V gene are KGHSH and LQKENI. Between the trimmed V and J ends, which lost 2 bases and 10 bases, there was a span of 15 bases. This CDR3 contains 14 residues. The CDR3 reads CASSPSQLRMEQFF. Written as DNA, the CDR3 is TGTGCCAGCTCACCATCCCAGCTAAGGATGGAGCAGTTCTTC.

This chain uses TRBV15 with TRBJ2-7; D unresolved. Trimming took off 0 bases at V and 3 bases at J, with 15 bases between the two ends. The CDR3 runs 16 residues. Germline CDR1 and CDR2: LNHNV and YYDKDF (reference sequence). The CDR3 is CATSRDKVRVDYEQYF. DNA of the CDR3: TGTGCCACCAGCAGAGATAAAGTCCGGGTCGACTACGAGCAGTACTTC.

CDR3 loop: CAGSTRTENTEAFF. The CDR3 nucleotides read TGCGCTGGCAGCACTCGGACAGAAAACACTGAAGCTTTCTTT. This chain joins TRBV4-1 and TRBJ1-1, with TRBD1 as a possible D gene (6 bases). The CDR3 consists of 14 residues. In germline, CDR1 is MGHRA, CDR2 YSYEKL.

This clonotype was counted a single time. A much bigger clone sits one base away, suggesting this may be a read error. The chain couples TRBV7-9 to TRBJ1-1; D gene unclear. Per germline, CDR1 SEHNR and CDR2 FQNEAQ (reference sequence). This CDR3 has 12 amino acids. V gave up 5 bases and J gave up 1 base, with 5 bases separating them. Here the CDR3 reads CASSRPNTEAFF. The DNA of the CDR3 is TGTGCCAGCAGCCGCCCGAACACTGAAGCTTTCTTT.

The chain carries TRBV11-2 and TRBJ2-7, with TRBD2 identical over 10 bases. V gave up 7 bases and J gave up 4 bases; unmatched junction bases: 10. Germline V lookup: CDR1 SGHAT, CDR2 FQNNGV. CDR3 length equals 15 residues. DNA for the CDR3: TGTGCCAGCACGTGGAGCGGGAGGGCTGAATACGAGCAGTACTTC. Translating gives CASTWSGRAEYEQYF.

In this sample, this clonotype turned up once. The rearrangement uses TRBV6-1 and TRBJ2-2; 12 bases fit TRBD2. The CDR3 contains 18 residues. Looked up from germline, CDR1 is MNHNS and CDR2 is SASEGT. V was pared by 5 bases and J by 0 bases, with 7 bases of the junction left unmatched. This chain's CDR3 is CASSRRLAGVTNTGELFF. CDR3 nucleotides: TGTGCCAGCAGTCGGCGACTAGCGGGAGTCACGAACACCGGGGAGCTGTTTTTT.

The rearrangement joins TRBV12-3 or TRBV12-4 to TRBJ1-4; D unclear. This CDR3 region has 13 residues. Trimming pared 6 bases from V and 8 bases from J, leaving 13 bases between. DNA for the CDR3: TGTGCCAGCAGCCCACGGGATAGGGAAAAACTGTTTTTT. Translation gives CASSPRDREKLFF.

The chain recombines TRBV18 with TRBJ2-4; D gene uncertain. Germline V CDR1 and CDR2: KGHSH, LQKENI. The V end was cut by 2 bases, the J end by 13 bases, with 18 bases between. The CDR3 has 14 residues. The CDR3 loop reads CASSPSGSYGEQYF. The CDR3 DNA follows: TGTGCCAGCTCACCATCGGGCAGCTATGGTGAGCAGTACTTC.

In DNA form, the CDR3 reads TGCAGTGCTAACAGGGCAATTGGGCTCGGGTCGCGGGGCTACACCTTC. It codes for CSANRAIGLGSRGYTF. J is TRBJ1-2 and V is TRBV20-1; D possibly corresponds to TRBD1 (6 bases). V gave up 4 bases and J gave up 8 bases, with 26 bases separating them. CDR1 is DFQATT and CDR2 is SNEGSKA in the germline V gene (reference sequence). The CDR3 has 16 amino acids.

The V gene is TRBV28, the J gene TRBJ1-2; the D is unclear. The CDR3 runs 14 residues. V was trimmed by 3 bases and J by 4 bases, leaving 12 bases between them. Germline V gene sequence: CDR1 MDHEN, CDR2 SYDVKM. The chain's CDR3 is CASSLSRTIYGYTF. In DNA, the CDR3 is TGTGCCAGCAGTTTGAGCCGGACGATCTATGGCTACACCTTC.

In its sample, this clonotype was seen many times. The CDR3 region is CASSLNSARVVGGYTF. CDR3 nucleotide sequence: TGTGCCAGCAGCTTAAATTCGGCCAGGGTGGTTGGGGGCTACACCTTC. The chain carries TRBV7-2 and TRBJ1-2; D might be TRBD1 (5 bases). Trimming stripped 2 bases from V and 8 bases from J, with 21 bases between. The CDR3 extends over 16 amino acids. In germline, CDR1 is SGHTA, CDR2 FQGNSA.

The chain combines TRBV29-1 with TRBJ2-5; no clear D gene. The better agreement between TRBJ2-7 and the DNA end casts doubt on the J call. CDR1 SQVTM and CDR2 ANQGSEA come from the germline V gene. The CDR3 sequence is 11 residues long. The CDR3 bases are TGCAGCGCTGGGAAAGCCCACGAGCAGTACTTC. Translating it yields CSAGKAHEQYF.

The V and J genes are TRBV20-1 and TRBJ2-4, with 9 positions matching TRBD2. The end of the DNA aligns better with TRBJ2-7, so the J call may be wrong. Germline assignment: CDR1 DFQATT and CDR2 SNEGSKA (reference sequence). The CDR3 runs 14 residues. The CDR3 region has the DNA TGCAGTGCTAGGTCGGGCGGGAGGGCCTCCGAGCAGTACTTC. It specifies CSARSGGRASEQYF.